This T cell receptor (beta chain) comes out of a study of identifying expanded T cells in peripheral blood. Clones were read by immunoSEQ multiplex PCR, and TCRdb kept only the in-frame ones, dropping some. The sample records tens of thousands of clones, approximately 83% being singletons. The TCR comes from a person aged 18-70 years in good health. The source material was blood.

CDR3 bases: TGTGCCAGCAGCCAAGAATCAAGGGGGAACACTGAAGCTTTCTTT. Protein sequence: CASSQESRGNTEAFF. This rearrangement joins TRBV4-2 to TRBJ1-1; D might be TRBD1 (5 bases). This CDR3 is 15 amino acids long. V shed 0 bases and J shed 1 base, with 9 bases lying between them. CDR1 is LGHNA and CDR2 is YNFKEQ in the germline V gene.